Sequencing of this TCR beta chain was carried out in a study of shared clonotypes between healthy human individuals. The study, taken as a whole, reports: Generally, naive subsets came out with larger estimated richness than memory subsets.

Each subset's genomic DNA was split evenly across several immunoSEQ plates. This table comes from immunoSEQ multiplex PCR, and its TCRdb copy is limited to in-frame clones, with some not included. The table has some 360,000 clones, about 70% seen once. The CDR3 runs 13 residues. The V and J ends lost 2 bases and 4 bases respectively, with 9 bases between them. Germline V CDR1 and CDR2: SGHRS, YFSETQ. Splitting of CD4+ cells produced CD45RA+ naive and CD45RA-negative memory subsets. To note about this clone: What it binds is unknown.

Sample: memory CD4+ T cells sorted from blood. Noted subset: CD45RA-negative fraction. This chain connects TRBV5-1 to TRBJ1-1, with D hard to call. The origin of this receptor is a man younger than 45 in good health. The CDR3 region has the DNA TGCGCCAGCAGCTTCAACGTTGGCACTGAAGCTTTCTTT. The encoded protein is CASSFNVGTEAFF.